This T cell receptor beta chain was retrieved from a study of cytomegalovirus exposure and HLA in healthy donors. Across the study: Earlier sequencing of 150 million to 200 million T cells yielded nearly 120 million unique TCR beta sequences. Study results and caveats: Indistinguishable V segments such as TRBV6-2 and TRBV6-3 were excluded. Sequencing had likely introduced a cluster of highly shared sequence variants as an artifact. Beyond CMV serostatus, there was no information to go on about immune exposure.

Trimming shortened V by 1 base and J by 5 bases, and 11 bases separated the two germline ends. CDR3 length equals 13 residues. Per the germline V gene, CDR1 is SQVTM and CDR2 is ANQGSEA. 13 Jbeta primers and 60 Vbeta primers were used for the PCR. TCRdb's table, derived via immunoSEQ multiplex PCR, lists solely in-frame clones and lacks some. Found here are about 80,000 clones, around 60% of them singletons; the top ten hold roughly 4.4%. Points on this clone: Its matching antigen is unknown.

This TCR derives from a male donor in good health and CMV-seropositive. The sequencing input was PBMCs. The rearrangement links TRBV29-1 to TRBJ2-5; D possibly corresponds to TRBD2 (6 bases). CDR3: CSVEGTTGETQYF. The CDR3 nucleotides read TGCAGCGTTGAAGGGACTACGGGGGAGACCCAGTACTTC.